The clone carrying this TCR beta chain appeared a single time. The antigen is not known. Generated by immunoSEQ multiplex PCR, the TCRdb table keeps only in-frame clones and is missing some. Of around 150,000 clones detected, around 90% appear once; the ten largest clones hold around 2.9%. Pooled samples include second doses given at about 4 or 12 weeks. The data were taken from a study of T cell responses to AZD1222 COVID-19 vaccine. Study outcomes and limitations: Only a handful of AZD1222 recipients, more than five in all, had baseline seropositivity.

With 4 bases removed from V and 4 bases from J, the gap between germline ends came to 5 bases. The CDR3 covers 11 residues. Germline lookup yields CDR1 LNHDA and CDR2 SQIVND (reference sequence). Sequencing used peripheral blood, obtained 28 days after the second AZD1222 dose. V and J are TRBV19 and TRBJ2-7; D not certain. This receptor was identified in an adult who received the AZD1222 COVID-19 vaccine. CDR3 nucleotide sequence: TGTGCCAGTAGTAACTTGTACGAGCAGTACTTC. It is translated as CASSNLYEQYF.